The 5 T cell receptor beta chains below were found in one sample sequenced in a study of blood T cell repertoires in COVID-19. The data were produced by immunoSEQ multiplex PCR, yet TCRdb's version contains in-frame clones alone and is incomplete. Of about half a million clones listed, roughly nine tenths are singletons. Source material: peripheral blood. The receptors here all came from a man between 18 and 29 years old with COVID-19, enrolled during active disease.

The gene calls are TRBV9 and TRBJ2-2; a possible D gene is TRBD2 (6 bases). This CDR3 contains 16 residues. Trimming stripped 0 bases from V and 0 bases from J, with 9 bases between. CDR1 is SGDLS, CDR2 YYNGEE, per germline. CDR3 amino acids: CASSVERLANTGELFF. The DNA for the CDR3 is TGTGCCAGCAGCGTAGAAAGACTAGCGAACACCGGGGAGCTGTTTTTT.

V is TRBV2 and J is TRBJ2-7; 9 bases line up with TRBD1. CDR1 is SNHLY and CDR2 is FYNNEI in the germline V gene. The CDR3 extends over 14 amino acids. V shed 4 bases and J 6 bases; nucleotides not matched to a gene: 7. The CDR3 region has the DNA TGTGCCAGCAGTGTTGAGGGACAGGGAGGCGAGCAGTACTTC. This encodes CASSVEGQGGEQYF.

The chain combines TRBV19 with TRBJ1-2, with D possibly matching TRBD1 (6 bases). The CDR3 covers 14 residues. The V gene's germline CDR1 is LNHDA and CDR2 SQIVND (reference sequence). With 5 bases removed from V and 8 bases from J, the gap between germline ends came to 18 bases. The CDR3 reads CASSPLNRVSGYTF. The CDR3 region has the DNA TGTGCCAGTAGTCCTCTTAACAGGGTCTCCGGCTACACCTTC.

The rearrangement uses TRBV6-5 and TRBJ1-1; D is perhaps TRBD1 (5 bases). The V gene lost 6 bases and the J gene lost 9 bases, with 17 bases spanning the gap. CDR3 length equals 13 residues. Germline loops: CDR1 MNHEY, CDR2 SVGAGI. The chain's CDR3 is CASSRSQDSQAFF. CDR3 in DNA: TGTGCCAGCAGCCGCTCTCAAGACAGCCAAGCTTTCTTT.

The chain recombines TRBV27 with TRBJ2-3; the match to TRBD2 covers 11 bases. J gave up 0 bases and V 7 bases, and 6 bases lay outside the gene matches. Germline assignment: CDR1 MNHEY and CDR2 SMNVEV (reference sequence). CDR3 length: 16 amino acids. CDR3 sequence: CASTSTSGTSTDTQYF. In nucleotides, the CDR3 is TGTGCCAGCACTTCGACTAGCGGGACCAGCACAGATACGCAGTATTTT.